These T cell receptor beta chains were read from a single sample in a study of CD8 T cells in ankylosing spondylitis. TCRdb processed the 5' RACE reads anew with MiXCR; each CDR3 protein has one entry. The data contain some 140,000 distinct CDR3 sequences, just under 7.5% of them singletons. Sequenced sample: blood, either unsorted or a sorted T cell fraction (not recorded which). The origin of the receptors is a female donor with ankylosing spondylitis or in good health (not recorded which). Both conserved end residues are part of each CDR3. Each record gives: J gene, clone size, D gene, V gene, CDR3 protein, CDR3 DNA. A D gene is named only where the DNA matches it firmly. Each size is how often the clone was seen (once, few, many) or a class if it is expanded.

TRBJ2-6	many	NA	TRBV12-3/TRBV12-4	CASSYTGSANVLTF	TGTGCCAGCAGTTACACCGGGAGTGCCAACGTCCTGACTTTC
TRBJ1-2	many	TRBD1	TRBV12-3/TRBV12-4	CASSRDSKLYGYTF	TGTGCCAGCAGCCGGGACAGTAAACTCTATGGCTACACCTTC
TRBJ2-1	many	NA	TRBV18	CATLLPGSPNEQFF	TGTGCCACCCTACTCCCTGGCTCGCCGAATGAGCAGTTCTTC
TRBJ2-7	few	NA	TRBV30	CAWSVGVVGYEQYF	TGTGCCTGGAGTGTAGGTGTCGTCGGCTACGAGCAGTACTTC
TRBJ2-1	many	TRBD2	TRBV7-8	CASSSNPSGGFWDEQFF	TGTGCCAGCAGCTCAAACCCTAGCGGGGGATTCTGGGATGAGCAGTTCTTC
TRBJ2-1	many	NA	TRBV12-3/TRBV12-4	CASSPSPTVIPEQFF	TGTGCCAGCAGCCCCAGCCCGACAGTCATTCCTGAGCAGTTCTTC
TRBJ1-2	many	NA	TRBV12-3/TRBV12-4	CASSSWGYGYTF	TGTGCCAGCAGCTCCTGGGGCTATGGCTACACCTTC
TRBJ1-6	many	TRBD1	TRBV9	CASSVDPGGSNSPLHF	TGTGCCAGCAGCGTAGATCCAGGGGGGAGTAATTCACCCCTCCACTTT
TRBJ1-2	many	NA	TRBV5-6	CASSFPERSYGYTF	TGTGCCAGCAGCTTCCCCGAGCGCTCATATGGCTACACCTTC
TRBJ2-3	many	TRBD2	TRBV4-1	CASSHAGTITDTQYF	TGCGCCAGCAGCCACGCAGGGACTATCACAGATACGCAGTATTTT
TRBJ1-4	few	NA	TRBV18	CASSPKDDEKLFF	TGTGCCAGCTCACCGAAGGACGATGAAAAACTGTTTTTT